The 20 T cell receptor beta chains below come from one sample, sequenced in a study of blood T cell repertoires in COVID-19. Clones were read by immunoSEQ multiplex PCR, and TCRdb kept only the in-frame ones, dropping some. The data hold approximately 310,000 clones, with roughly 89% observed a single time. Sequenced input: PBMCs or T cells enriched from blood (not recorded which). The origin of the receptors is a man aged 60-69 years who had recovered from COVID-19.

CDR3: CASSLNGRALNEQFF. The CDR3 nucleotides are TGTGCCAGCAGTTTAAACGGGAGGGCCCTCAATGAGCAGTTCTTC. The genes are TRBV28 and TRBJ2-1, with 8 positions matching TRBD2. This CDR3 is 15 amino acids long. J was trimmed by 6 bases and V by 2 bases; bases with no gene match: 6. Germline values: CDR1 MDHEN, CDR2 SYDVKM.

The chain uses TRBV7-9 and TRBJ2-7, with 9 bases matching TRBD1. This CDR3 region has 14 residues. Germline V gene data show CDR1 as SEHNR and CDR2 as FQNEAQ (reference sequence). The CDR3 is CASTLTGGTYEQYF. In DNA form, the CDR3 reads TGTGCTAGTACCTTGACAGGGGGGACCTACGAGCAGTACTTC.

This chain links TRBV2 with TRBJ2-7; TRBD2 agrees at 10 bases. The CDR3 spans 20 residues. J was trimmed by 5 bases and V by 3 bases; bases with no gene match: 22. The germline gives CDR1 SNHLY, CDR2 FYNNEI. The CDR3 nucleotides read TGTGCCAGCAGTGAGGGTGGGGCTGGGCTAGCGGGAGAGAGTCTCAACGAGCAGTACTTC. It translates to CASSEGGAGLAGESLNEQYF.

This chain joins TRBV6-5 and TRBJ2-7; 8 positions agree with TRBD2. Germline assignment: CDR1 MNHEY and CDR2 SVGAGI. V was clipped by 5 bases and J by 0 bases; unmatched bases: 6. This CDR3 has 15 amino acids. The CDR3 is CASSKTSGASYEQYF. The CDR3, as DNA: TGTGCCAGCAGTAAAACTAGCGGAGCCTCCTACGAGCAGTACTTC.

The chain couples TRBV5-4 to TRBJ2-3; possibly TRBD2 for D (7 bases). CDR1 and CDR2 from the germline V gene are SGHNT and YYREEE (reference sequence). Between the trimmed V and J ends, which lost 3 bases and 0 bases, there was a span of 17 bases. The CDR3 loop spans 17 amino acids. The CDR3 region has the DNA TGTGCCAGCAGCTCAATGTTAGGGGGGGCTAGCACAGATACGCAGTATTTT. Translating it yields CASSSMLGGASTDTQYF.

The chain has TRBV18 and TRBJ1-4; a weak D match, TRBD1 (6 bases). Germline CDR1 KGHSH, CDR2 LQKENI. This CDR3 has 18 residues. The V end was cut by 2 bases, the J end by 6 bases, with 22 bases between. The CDR3 DNA is TGTGCCAGCTCACCATTGGGACCGTCAGGGGAGGGTCATGAAAAACTGTTTTTT. This gives the protein CASSPLGPSGEGHEKLFF. The variable domain in full, completed from reference TRBV18 and TRBJ1-4, reads NAGVMQNPRHLVRRRGQEARLRCSPMKGHSHVYWYRQLPEEGLKFMVYLQKENIIDESGMPKERFSAEFPKEGPSILRIQQVVRGDSAAYFCASSPLGPSGEGHEKLFFGSGTQLSVL.

The chain employs TRBV7-2 and TRBJ2-7; 11 positions agree with TRBD2. CDR3 length: 19 residues. Trimming at V came to 0 bases and at J to 2 bases, leaving 12 bases not matched to a gene. CDR1 SGHTA and CDR2 FQGNSA come from the germline V gene. The CDR3 loop reads CASSLAFGETSGATYEQYF. CDR3 nucleotides: TGTGCCAGCAGCTTAGCGTTTGGGGAGACTAGCGGGGCTACCTACGAGCAGTACTTC.

The rearrangement joins TRBV9 to TRBJ2-1; perhaps TRBD2 as D (5 bases). V lost 5 bases and J 2 bases, leaving 14 bases between the germline ends. This CDR3 has 15 amino acids. Germline CDR1 is SGDLS and CDR2 is YYNGEE. CDR3 protein: CASSQSGHTYNEQFF. The CDR3 region has the DNA TGTGCCAGCAGTCAAAGCGGTCACACCTACAATGAGCAGTTCTTC.

CDR3 in amino acids: CASSGDRPEAFF. The CDR3 DNA reads TGTGCCAGCAGCGGAGACAGACCTGAAGCTTTCTTT. This chain links TRBV11-2 with TRBJ1-1; tentative D call: TRBD1 (5 bases). Germline lookup yields CDR1 SGHAT and CDR2 FQNNGV. This CDR3 contains 12 residues. With 5 bases removed from V and 6 bases from J, the gap between germline ends came to 10 bases.

The chain couples TRBV11-2 to TRBJ2-7, with TRBD1 matching over 7 bases. The germline CDR1 and CDR2 sequences are SGHAT and FQNNGV. Trimming at V came to 5 bases and at J to 0 bases, leaving 4 bases not matched to a gene. The length of the CDR3 is 14 residues. The DNA of the CDR3 is TGTGCCAGCAGCAAAGACAGGGACTCCTACGAGCAGTACTTC. This sequence encodes CASSKDRDSYEQYF.

This clone was counted between two and nine times. Within the sample, other DNA sequences also encode this same CDR3. The chain recombines TRBV18 with TRBJ2-1, with 9 bases aligning to TRBD2. The trim removed 4 bases at V and 1 base at J, leaving 5 bases unmatched. Germline loops: CDR1 KGHSH, CDR2 LQKENI. The CDR3 totals 16 residues. CDR3 residues: CASSLQAGGSYNEQFF. In nucleotides, the CDR3 is TGTGCCAGCTCACTACAAGCGGGAGGTTCCTACAATGAGCAGTTCTTC.

The chain couples TRBV2 to TRBJ2-2, with a possible D match to TRBD2 (5 bases). Germline values: CDR1 SNHLY, CDR2 FYNNEI. This CDR3 is 14 amino acids long. V lost 11 bases and J 1 base, leaving 14 bases between the germline ends. This CDR3 reads CAERSGMNTGELFF. DNA for the CDR3: TGTGCCGAACGAAGCGGAATGAACACCGGGGAGCTGTTTTTT.

The V and J genes are TRBV29-1 and TRBJ2-5, with 8 bases identical to TRBD1. This CDR3 region has 14 residues. J gave up 4 bases and V 3 bases, and 7 bases lay outside the gene matches. From germline, CDR1 is SQVTM and CDR2 ANQGSEA. The CDR3 protein is CSVEKGQGGETQYF. In DNA, the CDR3 is TGCAGCGTTGAGAAAGGACAGGGAGGAGAGACCCAGTACTTC.

The chain has TRBV18 and TRBJ2-7; 10 nucleotides line up with TRBD1. Germline loops: CDR1 KGHSH, CDR2 LQKENI. V lost 4 bases and J lost 5; bases outside the gene matches: 5. The CDR3 loop spans 14 amino acids. The CDR3 nucleotides are TGTGCCAGCTCACTCCGGGACAGGGGTGACGAGCAGTACTTC. It yields the protein CASSLRDRGDEQYF. Using reference TRBV18 and TRBJ2-7 for the parts outside the CDR3, the full variable domain is NAGVMQNPRHLVRRRGQEARLRCSPMKGHSHVYWYRQLPEEGLKFMVYLQKENIIDESGMPKERFSAEFPKEGPSILRIQQVVRGDSAAYFCASSLRDRGDEQYFGPGTRLTVT.

The chain uses TRBV5-4 and TRBJ2-2; tentative D call: TRBD1 (6 bases). V lost 4 bases and J 8 bases, leaving 24 bases between the germline ends. The CDR3 extends over 17 amino acids. The germline V gene encodes CDR1 SGHNT and CDR2 YYREEE (reference sequence). The CDR3 bases are TGTGCCAGCAGCCTCCCGGCGAGGGGTCCAGGGGTGGGGGAGCTGTTTTTT. It is translated as CASSLPARGPGVGELFF.

The rearrangement joins TRBV18 to TRBJ2-5; the D gene is possibly TRBD2 (5 bases). V lost 2 bases, J lost 3 bases, and 10 bases lay in between. This CDR3 region has 14 residues. Per germline, CDR1 KGHSH and CDR2 LQKENI. This CDR3 is CASSPSDGEETQYF. The CDR3 DNA sequence: TGTGCCAGCTCACCATCGGACGGGGAAGAGACCCAGTACTTC.

The gene calls are TRBV9 and TRBJ1-5; D is undetermined. This CDR3 comprises 14 residues. Germline CDR1 and CDR2: SGDLS and YYNGEE. V shed 0 bases and J shed 3 bases, with 7 bases lying between them. CDR3 in DNA: TGTGCCAGCAGCGTAGCGGGGATCAATCAGCCCCAGCATTTT. Translated: CASSVAGINQPQHF.

This sequence joins TRBV11-2 and TRBJ2-1, with 8 bases lining up with TRBD2. CDR1 is SGHAT and CDR2 is FQNNGV in the germline V gene. V lost 5 bases to trimming and J lost 8 bases; unmatched junction nucleotides: 2. This CDR3 region has 12 residues. The chain's CDR3 is CASSPSGYEQFF. The CDR3 nucleotides are TGTGCCAGCAGCCCTAGCGGGTATGAGCAGTTCTTC.

V usage is TRBV6-2 or TRBV6-3 and J usage is TRBJ2-3, with D unclear. V was pared by 5 bases and J by 6 bases, with 9 bases between. From germline, CDR1 is MNHEY and CDR2 SVGEGT. This CDR3 spans 12 amino acids. The CDR3 sequence: CASSLSSDTQYF. The CDR3, as DNA: TGTGCCAGCAGTCTCAGTTCGGATACGCAGTATTTT.

The chain joins TRBV2 to TRBJ2-1, with a weak D call TRBD2 (6 bases). This CDR3 is built from 13 residues. CDR1 is SNHLY and CDR2 is FYNNEI in the germline V gene. V lost 7 bases to trimming and J lost 7 bases, with 14 bases between them. CDR3 DNA sequence: TGTGCCAGCACCCAAGGGACTGGGAATGAGCAGTTCTTC. Translating it yields CASTQGTGNEQFF.